This T cell receptor (beta chain) was documented in a study of CD8 T cells in ankylosing spondylitis. Each TCR beta library was made by quantitative 5'-RACE that incorporated molecular barcodes. MiXCR was run by TCRdb on the 5' RACE reads, yielding one entry per CDR3 protein. The sample shows approximately 550,000 distinct CDR3 sequences, roughly 13% of them seen only once. Only a few counts were recorded for this clonotype. Its antigen is still unknown. Trimming shortened V by 3 bases and J by 2 bases, and 16 bases separated the two germline ends. This CDR3 has 16 amino acids. Per the germline V gene, CDR1 is KGHDR and CDR2 is SFDVKD. Study results and limitations: The study looked at matched synovial fluid samples from ankylosing spondylitis patients. Disease-linked clones were reported to be significantly enriched there. A TCR beta motif of 8 or 9 highly homologous variants appeared characteristic of ankylosing spondylitis blood.

The chain recombines TRBV24-1 with TRBJ2-7; D possibly uses TRBD1 or TRBD2 (5 bases each). Sequenced input: blood, either unsorted or a sorted T cell fraction (not recorded which). The clonotype was recovered from a male donor with ankylosing spondylitis. CDR3 residues: CATSDPGAGNTYEQYF. CDR3 nucleotide sequence: TGTGCCACCAGTGATCCCGGGGCTGGCAATACCTACGAGCAGTACTTC.